This entry is about one T cell receptor beta chain. The protocol was immunoSEQ multiplex PCR, while the TCRdb copy is restricted to in-frame clones and leaves out a portion. This sample carries 85,000 to 130,000 clones, 90% of them seen once, and the ten largest clones take around 0.5%. This CDR3 spans 15 amino acids. V dropped 3 bases and J dropped 3; count of bases not matched to a gene: 5. Per germline, CDR1 SGHTA and CDR2 FQGNSA. Individuals having autoimmune disease history or systemic immunosuppression were not enrolled. With baseline, cycle 4 day 1, and cycle 7 day 1 as timepoints, blood was sampled. This sample was taken from a study of OX40 agonist ivuxolimab in advanced cancers. Across the study: Each dose-escalation patient presented with hepatocellular carcinoma, melanoma, renal cell or head and neck cancer. Prior anti-PD-1, anti-PD-L1 or anti-CTLA-4 therapy was allowed; 30% to 40% had some.

The chain combines TRBV7-2 with TRBJ2-1; 7 nucleotides agree with TRBD2. The input for sequencing was CD4+ or CD8+ T cells sorted from blood, taken in a trial of the OX40 agonist ivuxolimab. The TCR originated in an adult with an advanced solid tumor such as melanoma, head and neck, liver or kidney cancer. DNA of the CDR3: TGTGCCAGCAGCTTTGACGGGGGGATCTACAATGAGCAGTTCTTC. It codes for CASSFDGGIYNEQFF.